This TCR beta chain was sequenced for a study of shared clonotypes between healthy human individuals. V lost 4 bases and J 4 bases, leaving 14 bases between the germline ends. From germline, CDR1 is SNHLY and CDR2 FYNNEI. This CDR3 comprises 14 residues. Profiling relied on immunoSEQ multiplex PCR, and the TCRdb table lists in-frame clones only, not all of them. Among 730,000 or so clones, about two thirds were seen once, and the ten largest hold 1.8%. The receptor was isolated from a woman younger than 45 in good health. The sequenced material came from memory CD4+ T cells sorted from blood. Subset described: CD45RA-negative fraction. The V gene is TRBV2, the J gene TRBJ2-7, with D unresolved. The CDR3 region has the DNA TGTGCCAGCAGTGTTGGGCTGGGAAAATACGAGCAGTACTTC. Translated, it gives CASSVGLGKYEQYF.